One sample yielded the 9 T cell receptor beta chains listed below, sequenced in a study of blood T cell repertoires in COVID-19. Using immunoSEQ multiplex PCR, the repertoire was profiled, and TCRdb retains in-frame clones only, with some absent. Found here are about 180,000 clones, roughly 86% of them singletons; the top ten hold less than 3%. The sample consisted of peripheral blood. These TCRs come from a woman younger than 45 with active or convalescent COVID-19.

This sequence joins TRBV10-3 and TRBJ2-5; 10 bases agree with TRBD2. V shed 7 bases, J shed 5 bases, and the junction held 10 bases outside the gene matches. The length of the CDR3 is 15 residues. The germline gives CDR1 ENHRY, CDR2 SYGVKD. The CDR3 nucleotides are TGTGCCATCAATAACGGCCTAGCGGGAGAGGAGACCCAGTACTTC. Translating gives CAINNGLAGEETQYF.

The J gene is TRBJ1-1, the V gene TRBV13; TRBD1 agrees at 10 bases. CDR3 length equals 14 residues. The germline gives CDR1 PRHDT, CDR2 FYEKMQ (reference sequence). V dropped 5 bases and J dropped 5; count of bases not matched to a gene: 5. In nucleotides, the CDR3 is TGTGCCAGCAGCCTCGACAGGGGGCAGACTGAAGCTTTCTTT. Translation gives CASSLDRGQTEAFF.

This chain links TRBV4-2 with TRBJ1-5; TRBD1 matches at 9 bases. The CDR3 is made up of 20 amino acids. V dropped 4 bases and J dropped 1; count of bases not matched to a gene: 17. Germline V gene lookup returns CDR1 LGHNA and CDR2 YNFKEQ. CDR3 DNA sequence: TGTGCCAGCAGCCCAGGGGCCACCGGGACAGGGATCGGGAGCAATCAGCCCCAGCATTTT. This gives the protein CASSPGATGTGIGSNQPQHF.

As for this clone: Sequence at one end of the junction differs from germline and may be a read error. The chain links TRBV4-2 to TRBJ2-7; D not resolved. CDR1 is LGHNA, CDR2 YNFKEQ, per germline. This CDR3 region has 16 residues. Written as DNA, the CDR3 is TGTGCCAGCAGTCAAGATGATTTAGCAGCAGACTACGAGCAGTACTTC. Protein: CASSQDDLAADYEQYF.

The chain couples TRBV24-1 to TRBJ1-2; 7 bases align to TRBD1. The CDR3 is made up of 14 amino acids. The V and J ends lost 2 bases and 2 bases, in that order; junction bases with no gene match: 1. Germline V gene lookup returns CDR1 KGHDR and CDR2 SFDVKD. The CDR3 DNA sequence: TGTGCCACCAGTGATTGGACAGGCAACTATGGCTACACCTTC. This gives the protein CATSDWTGNYGYTF.

The CDR3 bases are TGTGCCAGCAGTTCCGGGACAGGGGTGAATTCACCCCTCCACTTT. It yields the protein CASSSGTGVNSPLHF. The V and J genes are TRBV28 and TRBJ1-6; 10 bases are a match to TRBD1. This CDR3 is 15 amino acids long. Trimming took 4 bases from V and 7 from J; bases not matched to a gene: 4. Germline V gene lookup returns CDR1 MDHEN and CDR2 SYDVKM.

This rearrangement joins TRBV19 to TRBJ1-5; 10 nucleotides line up with TRBD1. V lost 7 bases and J lost 4; bases outside the gene matches: 7. Per germline, CDR1 LNHDA and CDR2 SQIVND (reference sequence). This CDR3 is 15 amino acids long. CDR3 in amino acids: CASMAQDRGNQPQHF. DNA for the CDR3: TGTGCCAGTATGGCTCAGGACAGGGGGAATCAGCCCCAGCATTTT.

This sequence joins TRBV19 and TRBJ2-7, with D possibly TRBD1 on 6 matching bases. Trimming pared 6 bases from V and 4 bases from J, leaving 13 bases between. CDR3 length equals 13 residues. Germline V gene sequence: CDR1 LNHDA, CDR2 SQIVND (reference sequence). The CDR3 is CASRAGTLYEQYF. The CDR3 DNA follows: TGTGCCAGTAGAGCCGGGACACTTTACGAGCAGTACTTC.

This rearrangement joins TRBV3-1 (or the pseudogene TRBV3-2) to TRBJ1-2; D remains unclear. From germline, CDR1 is LGHDT and CDR2 YNNKEL (reference sequence). The CDR3 consists of 14 residues. Trimming left V 3 bases short and J 1 base short, with 9 bases between. CDR3 sequence reads: CASSQDGVNYGYTF. For the CDR3, the DNA is TGTGCCAGCAGCCAGGACGGGGTTAACTATGGCTACACCTTC.